The 15 T cell receptor beta chains presented below share a single source sample, sequenced in a study of blood T cells in healthy people across ages. Alongside a J-beta primer mix, a sample-barcoded 5' primer served in a second PCR lasting about 7 to 12 cycles. Via MiXCR, TCRdb re-called the 5' RACE reads, giving one row per CDR3 protein. The table lists 450,000 to 700,000 distinct CDR3 sequences, 25% to 30% of them singletons, with less than 20% in the top ten. Material for sequencing was blood. All receptors derive from a woman between 65 and 79 years old in good health.

This clonotype was counted a few times. Since no conserved phenylalanine or tryptophan closes the CDR3, a read error is the likely cause. The rearrangement joins TRBV6-5 to TRBJ2-7, with D tentatively TRBD2 (6 bases). The closer fit of TRBJ2-1 to the DNA end suggests the J call may be wrong. Per germline, CDR1 MNHEY and CDR2 SVGAGI. The CDR3 is 16 amino acids. In nucleotides, the CDR3 is TGTGCCAGCAGTTACTCTGCCGGGGGTGGGCACAATGAGCAGTTCCTC. Protein sequence: CASSYSAGGGHNEQFL.

The chain combines TRBV20-1 with TRBJ2-1; 11 bases agree with TRBD2. This CDR3 is 16 amino acids long. Unmatched junction bases numbered 7, after V lost 0 bases and J lost 6 bases. The germline gives CDR1 DFQATT, CDR2 SNEGSKA (reference sequence). The CDR3 DNA reads as TGCAGTGCTAGAGATCCTAGCGGGGGGCCGTCCAATGAGCAGTTCTTC. It yields the protein CSARDPSGGPSNEQFF.

This chain uses TRBV20-1 with TRBJ1-5, with a weak D call TRBD1 (5 bases). The V end was cut by 5 bases, the J end by 6 bases, with 14 bases between. CDR1 is DFQATT and CDR2 is SNEGSKA in the germline V gene (reference sequence). The CDR3 is made up of 13 amino acids. CDR3 protein: CSAGAGYRQPQHF. In DNA form, the CDR3 reads TGCAGTGCTGGGGCAGGGTATCGTCAGCCCCAGCATTTT.

This clonotype has only a few counts. This chain connects TRBV29-1 to TRBJ1-1; D unresolved. Germline loops: CDR1 SQVTM, CDR2 ANQGSEA. This CDR3 has 13 residues. V gave up 4 bases and J gave up 5 bases, with 14 bases separating them. CDR3 sequence reads: CSVADRTKTEAFF. The CDR3 DNA follows: TGCAGCGTTGCGGACCGGACGAAGACTGAAGCTTTCTTT. The variable domain in full, completed from reference TRBV29-1 and TRBJ1-1, reads SAVISQKPSRDICQRGTSLTIQCQVDSQVTMMFWYRQQPGQSLTLIATANQGSEATYESGFVIDKFPISRPNLTFSTLTVSNMSPEDSSIYLCSVADRTKTEAFFGQGTRLTVV.

This chain joins TRBV20-1 and TRBJ1-2; D not resolved. Germline lookup yields CDR1 DFQATT and CDR2 SNEGSKA (reference sequence). This CDR3 is built from 13 residues. V was cut by 3 bases and J by 3 bases, with 11 bases left in between. CDR3 coding DNA: TGCAGTGCTAGGGGCGGAGGGTACTATGGCTACACCTTC. Amino acids: CSARGGGYYGYTF.

This chain uses TRBV7-3 with TRBJ1-6, with a weak D call TRBD1 (6 bases). The CDR3 runs to 15 residues. Germline loops: CDR1 SGHTA, CDR2 FQGTGA. Trimming pared 5 bases from V and 9 bases from J, leaving 17 bases between. The CDR3 region is CASSLTGGESSPLHF. CDR3 coding DNA: TGTGCCAGCAGCCTCACGGGGGGCGAAAGTTCACCCCTCCACTTT.

The count of this clonotype is one. A much larger clone is a single base away; this may be a read error. V usage is TRBV18 and J usage is TRBJ2-5, with D maybe TRBD2 (5 bases). CDR1 KGHSH and CDR2 LQKENI come from the germline V gene. CDR3 length: 12 residues. The CDR3 nucleotides are TGTGCCAGCTCGGCCCGGGAAGAGACCCATTACTTC. As protein: CASSAREETHYF. Combining the CDR3 with reference TRBV18 and TRBJ2-5 gives the whole variable domain NAGVMQNPRHLVRRRGQEARLRCSPMKGHSHVYWYRQLPEEGLKFMVYLQKENIIDESGMPKERFSAEFPKEGPSILRIQQVVRGDSAAYFCASSAREETHYFGPGTRLLVL.

This clonotype has only one observation. The chain links TRBV2 to TRBJ2-7; D tentatively reads TRBD1 or TRBD2 (5 bases each). Germline V gene lookup returns CDR1 SNHLY and CDR2 FYNNEI. The CDR3 runs 12 residues. V lost 6 bases to trimming and J lost 7 bases, with 13 bases between them. CDR3 region: CASRKGPTEQYF. The CDR3, as DNA: TGTGCCAGCAGAAAGGGACCCACGGAGCAGTACTTC.

The rearrangement links TRBV29-1 to TRBJ1-3, with D possibly matching TRBD1 (5 bases). Trimming removed 6 bases at V and 0 bases at J, with 12 bases between. The CDR3 is 14 residues long. Per germline, CDR1 SQVTM and CDR2 ANQGSEA. The CDR3 DNA reads TGCAGCGTCGCCAGGGATACCTCTGGAAACACCATATATTTT. It is translated as CSVARDTSGNTIYF.

This clonotype came up many times. The rearrangement links TRBV21-1 to TRBJ2-7; the table's TRBD1 call for D was not verified on the DNA. TRBV21-1 is reported as a pseudogene. The CDR3 extends over 17 amino acids. The CDR3 nucleotides are TGTGCCAGCAGCCCCCCCCCGGGCAGCCTACACTCCTACGAGCAGTACTTC. This encodes CASSPPPGSLHSYEQYF.

This clonotype turned up a few times. V is TRBV6-4 and J is TRBJ2-3; possibly TRBD1 for D (5 bases). Germline loops: CDR1 MRHNA, CDR2 SNTAGT. V was clipped by 0 bases and J by 4 bases, with 11 bases between them. This CDR3 has 15 amino acids. Here the CDR3 reads CASSDSGRLSDTQYF. The CDR3 DNA is TGTGCCAGCAGTGACTCGGGGCGGCTGTCAGATACGCAGTATTTT.

This chain joins TRBV27 and TRBJ2-1, with 13 bases aligning to TRBD2. The CDR3 spans 17 residues. The germline CDR1 and CDR2 sequences are MNHEY and SMNVEV (reference sequence). V shed 5 bases, J shed 0 bases, and the junction held 4 bases outside the gene matches. The CDR3 loop reads CASSPGTSGDSYNEQFF. DNA of the CDR3: TGTGCCAGCAGTCCAGGGACTAGCGGGGACTCCTACAATGAGCAGTTCTTC.

The V call is TRBV29-1, the J call TRBJ2-3, with TRBD1 matching 7 bases. The CDR3 runs to 12 residues. CDR1 and CDR2 (germline): SQVTM, ANQGSEA. Trimming took 7 bases from V and 4 from J; bases not matched to a gene: 5. The CDR3 DNA follows: TGCAGCGGACACAGGGGTGCAGATACGCAGTATTTT. This sequence encodes CSGHRGADTQYF.

The genes are TRBV5-1 and TRBJ1-4; 7 nucleotides align to TRBD1. V was clipped by 3 bases and J by 0 bases; unmatched bases: 8. Germline V gives CDR1 SGHRS, CDR2 YFSETQ. The CDR3 contains 17 residues. CDR3 nucleotide sequence: TGCGCCAGCAGCTCGGGAAGGACAGGTGCAACTAATGAAAAACTGTTTTTT. It specifies CASSSGRTGATNEKLFF.

The chain is built from TRBV29-1 and TRBJ1-1; no reliable D call. With 1 base removed from V and 2 bases from J, the gap between germline ends came to 8 bases. Germline lookup yields CDR1 SQVTM and CDR2 ANQGSEA. CDR3 length: 13 amino acids. The CDR3 is CSVEGHSNTEAFF. Written as DNA, the CDR3 is TGCAGCGTTGAAGGGCACTCTAACACTGAAGCTTTCTTT. Variable domain in full (rest from reference TRBV29-1 and TRBJ1-1): SAVISQKPSRDICQRGTSLTIQCQVDSQVTMMFWYRQQPGQSLTLIATANQGSEATYESGFVIDKFPISRPNLTFSTLTVSNMSPEDSSIYLCSVEGHSNTEAFFGQGTRLTVV.